This is a list of T cell receptor beta chains from one sample in a study of technical replicates of blood from a few donors. TCRdb's copy holds only in-frame clones and misses some; the assay was immunoSEQ multiplex PCR. This repertoire shows about 76,000 clones, 85% to 95% found once; its top ten account for approximately 0.4%. The specimen sequenced was T cells isolated from PBMCs. These receptor sequences come from a human donor in good health. Each CDR3 is given with its conserved first and last residue. Fields, in order: clone size, V gene, J gene, D gene, CDR3 protein, CDR3 DNA. The D gene is left open where the match is weak. Rows may omit the clone size; those that give it use once, few, many or a size class.

clone_size: .; v_call: TRBV5-1; j_call: TRBJ1-1; d_call: TRBD1; cdr3_aa: CASSLGRQGGTEAFF; cdr3_nt: TGCGCCAGCAGCTTGGGTAGACAGGGCGGCACTGAAGCTTTCTTT
clone_size: .; v_call: TRBV25-1; j_call: TRBJ1-2; d_call: .; cdr3_aa: CASSETQGFSYGYTF; cdr3_nt: TGTGCCAGCAGTGAAACCCAGGGATTCAGCTATGGCTACACCTTC
clone_size: .; v_call: TRBV9; j_call: TRBJ2-7; d_call: TRBD2; cdr3_aa: CASSVGTSGRAFYEQYF; cdr3_nt: TGTGCCAGCAGCGTAGGGACTAGCGGGAGGGCCTTCTACGAGCAGTACTTC
clone_size: .; v_call: TRBV5-4; j_call: TRBJ2-1; d_call: TRBD2; cdr3_aa: CASSQEGASGSRKFF; cdr3_nt: TGTGCCAGCAGCCAAGAAGGGGCTAGCGGGAGTAGGAAGTTCTTC
clone_size: .; v_call: TRBV7-6; j_call: TRBJ2-3; d_call: TRBD2; cdr3_aa: CASSLAGVTDTQYF; cdr3_nt: TGTGCCAGCAGTTTAGCGGGAGTGACGGATACGCAGTATTTT
clone_size: .; v_call: TRBV7-3; j_call: TRBJ2-3; d_call: TRBD2; cdr3_aa: CASSLMGLAGGRGTQYF; cdr3_nt: TGTGCCAGCAGCTTAATGGGGCTAGCGGGAGGGCGGGGTACGCAGTATTTT
clone_size: .; v_call: TRBV4-2; j_call: TRBJ2-1; d_call: .; cdr3_aa: CASSLPYDNEQFF; cdr3_nt: TGTGCCAGCAGCCTCCCTTATGACAATGAGCAGTTCTTC
clone_size: once; v_call: TRBV5-1; j_call: TRBJ1-4; d_call: TRBD1; cdr3_aa: CASSPVTGTGGGKLFF; cdr3_nt: TGCGCCAGCAGCCCCGTCACCGGGACAGGAGGCGGAAAACTGTTTTTT
clone_size: .; v_call: TRBV7-8; j_call: TRBJ1-3; d_call: .; cdr3_aa: CASSLVNGGNTIYF; cdr3_nt: TGTGCCAGCAGCTTAGTGAACGGTGGAAACACCATATATTTT
clone_size: .; v_call: TRBV19; j_call: TRBJ1-2; d_call: .; cdr3_aa: CASSRRGLEGYTF; cdr3_nt: TGTGCCAGTAGTAGGCGGGGGTTGGAAGGCTACACCTTC